Following are 17 T cell receptor beta chains from one sample sequenced in a study of early T cells in non-severe SARS-CoV-2 infection. TCRdb independently ran MiXCR on the 5' RACE reads; one entry per CDR3 protein. The data hold about 45,000 distinct CDR3 sequences, with approximately 12% observed a single time. The sample was whole blood. The receptors were sampled from an adult who was a healthcare worker with PCR-confirmed SARS-CoV-2 infection or an uninfected control (not recorded which).

This clonotype was seen many times. The chain employs TRBV29-1 and TRBJ1-1; D unclear. The CDR3 loop spans 11 amino acids. Germline CDR1 reads SQVTM; CDR2 reads ANQGSEA. Trimming pared 4 bases from V and 4 bases from J, leaving 7 bases between. The CDR3 loop is CSVGLSTEAFF. The CDR3 DNA follows: TGCAGCGTTGGACTGAGCACTGAAGCTTTCTTT.

This chain uses TRBV3-1 with TRBJ2-3, with 9 bases matching TRBD2. The germline V gene encodes CDR1 LGHDT and CDR2 YNNKEL (reference sequence). V was clipped by 5 bases and J by 0 bases; unmatched bases: 3. This CDR3 spans 15 amino acids. DNA of the CDR3: TGTGCCAGCAGCTCTAGCGGGACTAGCACAGATACGCAGTATTTT. Encoded protein: CASSSSGTSTDTQYF.

This clonotype was recorded at least ten times. J is TRBJ2-3 and V is TRBV4-3; D unclear. CDR1 is LGHNA, CDR2 YSLEER, per germline. Trimming removed 0 bases from V and 6 bases from J, with 7 bases in between. The CDR3 covers 13 residues. The CDR3 nucleotides read TGCGCCAGCAGCCAAGATTTGCCGGATACGCAGTATTTT. This gives the protein CASSQDLPDTQYF.

This clonotype occurred once. This chain uses TRBV10-3 with TRBJ2-1; D might be TRBD1 or TRBD2, each matching 5 bases. CDR1 is ENHRY, CDR2 SYGVKD, per germline. With 7 bases removed from V and 10 bases from J, the gap between germline ends came to 14 bases. This CDR3 spans 12 amino acids. The CDR3 DNA reads as TGTGCCATCACCTCGGGGCCTGCGGAGCAGTTCTTC. This translates into CAITSGPAEQFF.

A few counts support this clonotype. This chain uses TRBV5-1 with TRBJ2-2, with 10 positions matching TRBD1. Trimming took 6 bases from V and 6 from J; bases not matched to a gene: 14. Germline V gives CDR1 SGHRS, CDR2 YFSETQ. The CDR3 sequence is 17 residues long. The CDR3 loop reads CASTGIGTGAPAGELFF. Written as DNA, the CDR3 is TGCGCCAGCACTGGAATCGGGACAGGGGCACCGGCCGGGGAGCTGTTTTTT.

This clonotype was counted a few times. The V gene is TRBV14, the J gene TRBJ2-1, with 13 bases aligning to TRBD2. The CDR3 covers 16 residues. CDR1 is SGHDN and CDR2 is FVKESK in the germline V gene. V gave up 1 base and J gave up 6 bases; unmatched junction bases: 3. As DNA, the CDR3 is TGTGCCAGCAGCCAAGGGGGACTAGCGGGATCCAATGAGCAGTTCTTC. Residues: CASSQGGLAGSNEQFF.

This clonotype has at least ten counts. CDR3 nucleotides: TGTGCCAGCAGCTCAATGGGACTAGTCAATGAGCAGTTCTTC. Its protein is CASSSMGLVNEQFF. The V and J genes are TRBV7-3 and TRBJ2-1, with 8 bases fitting TRBD2. This CDR3 spans 14 amino acids. The trim removed 4 bases at V and 6 bases at J, leaving 5 bases unmatched. The germline V gene encodes CDR1 SGHTA and CDR2 FQGTGA.

The table lists this clonotype with many counts. This sequence joins TRBV11-2 and TRBJ1-5; D perhaps matches TRBD1 (5 bases). Trimming pared 1 base from V and 5 bases from J, leaving 9 bases between. Per the germline V gene, CDR1 is SGHAT and CDR2 is FQNNGV. The CDR3 length is 14 residues. CDR3 in amino acids: CASSLAGHDQPQHF. CDR3 nucleotides: TGTGCCAGCAGCTTAGCAGGGCATGATCAGCCCCAGCATTTT.

V gene TRBV6-6 combines with J gene TRBJ1-1; D possibly corresponds to TRBD1 (6 bases). The V end was cut by 7 bases, the J end by 6 bases, with 18 bases between. Looked up from germline, CDR1 is MNHNY and CDR2 is SVGAGI (reference sequence). There are 14 residues in the CDR3. The CDR3 loop reads CASTLGQLHPEAFF. In nucleotides, the CDR3 is TGTGCCAGCACTCTGGGACAACTACACCCTGAAGCTTTCTTT.

In the case of this clonotype: The junction and the germline gene differ at one end; a read error may be behind it. The gene calls are TRBV6-6 and TRBJ1-2; tentatively, D is TRBD1 (5 bases). Germline-derived CDR1 and CDR2 are MNHNY and SVGAGI (reference sequence). The CDR3 spans 13 residues. The DNA for the CDR3 is TGTACCAGCAGTTACGGGGGGGGCTATGGCTACACCTTC. This translates into CTSSYGGGYGYTF.

V usage is TRBV6-4 and J usage is TRBJ2-3; TRBD1 matches at 9 bases. V shed 0 bases and J 4 bases; nucleotides not matched to a gene: 2. The CDR3 is 15 amino acids. Germline CDR1 MRHNA, CDR2 SNTAGT. The CDR3 bases are TGTGCCAGCAGTGACTCGGGGACAGGGTCAGATACGCAGTATTTT. This codes for CASSDSGTGSDTQYF.

This clonotype was recorded many times. The J gene is TRBJ1-1, the V gene TRBV5-1; the D is unclear. Germline loops: CDR1 SGHRS, CDR2 YFSETQ. Trimming cost V 4 bases and J 1 base, with 8 bases left between them. The CDR3 loop spans 13 amino acids. Here the CDR3 reads CASSPVANTEAFF. The CDR3 DNA reads TGCGCCAGCAGCCCGGTGGCGAACACTGAAGCTTTCTTT.

This clonotype has ten or more counts. The chain is built from TRBV28 and TRBJ2-7; D is possibly TRBD1 or TRBD2 (7 bases each). Germline V gene data show CDR1 as MDHEN and CDR2 as SYDVKM. CDR3 length equals 16 residues. Trimming shortened V by 4 bases and J by 3 bases, and 19 bases separated the two germline ends. CDR3 sequence: CASSSNRGGYYYEQYF. Written as DNA, the CDR3 is TGTGCCAGCAGTTCGAACAGGGGAGGGTATTACTACGAGCAGTACTTC.

This clonotype turned up a few times. The chain carries TRBV6-5 and TRBJ2-3, with D possibly called TRBD1 or TRBD2 (5 bases each). Germline loops: CDR1 MNHEY, CDR2 SVGAGI. V lost 0 bases and J lost 6, with 7 bases in between. The CDR3 has 13 amino acids. The CDR3 region is CASSYSRGDTQYF. The DNA of the CDR3 is TGTGCCAGCAGTTACTCACGGGGCGATACGCAGTATTTT.

This clonotype appeared a few times. The chain links TRBV4-3 to TRBJ2-1, with D unclear. The germline V and J ends were trimmed by 0 bases and 7 bases, with 10 bases remaining between them. The CDR3 is 14 amino acids. CDR1 is LGHNA, CDR2 YSLEER, per germline. The CDR3 is CASSQDLTLNEQFF. The CDR3 DNA sequence: TGCGCCAGCAGCCAAGATCTTACCCTGAATGAGCAGTTCTTC.

V usage is TRBV29-1 and J usage is TRBJ1-2, with a weak D call TRBD1 (5 bases). The germline V gene encodes CDR1 SQVTM and CDR2 ANQGSEA. V was cut by 6 bases and J by 5 bases, with 16 bases left in between. The CDR3 runs 13 residues. CDR3 amino acids: CSVQAEGRYGYTF. CDR3 coding DNA: TGCAGCGTCCAGGCCGAGGGGAGGTATGGCTACACCTTC.

This clonotype has at least ten counts. The genes are TRBV7-9 and TRBJ2-5, with 13 bases that match TRBD2. Germline trimming cut 5 bases from V and 0 bases from J; bases unmatched to any gene: 3. This CDR3 region has 16 residues. The germline CDR1 and CDR2 sequences are SEHNR and FQNEAQ (reference sequence). This CDR3 is CASSGGTSGDQETQYF. As DNA, the CDR3 is TGTGCCAGCAGCGGAGGGACTAGCGGGGACCAAGAGACCCAGTACTTC.